This T cell receptor beta chain was recovered during a study of blood T cell repertoires in COVID-19. For the study at large: Nucleic acid was either cDNA or gDNA, and it came from T cells, B-cell-depleted T cells, or PBMCs.

This clone was detected only once. Germline CDR1 is SEHNR and CDR2 is FQNEAQ (reference sequence). The CDR3 runs to 16 residues. V dropped 5 bases and J dropped 6; count of bases not matched to a gene: 11. Clinical histories supplied by participants themselves formed the basis of cohort assignment. Recovered status applied to Cohort 3 donors who had two consecutive negative PCRs. It also applied to those with clearance or with symptom resolution. Produced via immunoSEQ multiplex PCR; TCRdb's table is partial and in-frame only. The sample records approximately 400,000 clones, more than 75% being singletons.

The chain links TRBV7-9 to TRBJ2-7; 12 bases line up with TRBD1. Sequenced: PBMCs or T cells enriched from blood (not recorded which). The receptor's source is a man aged 25-45 years who had recovered from COVID-19. In nucleotides, the CDR3 is TGTGCCAGCAGCCGGCCCCCGGGACAGGGGGCGTCCGAGCAGTACTTC. This translates into CASSRPPGQGASEQYF.